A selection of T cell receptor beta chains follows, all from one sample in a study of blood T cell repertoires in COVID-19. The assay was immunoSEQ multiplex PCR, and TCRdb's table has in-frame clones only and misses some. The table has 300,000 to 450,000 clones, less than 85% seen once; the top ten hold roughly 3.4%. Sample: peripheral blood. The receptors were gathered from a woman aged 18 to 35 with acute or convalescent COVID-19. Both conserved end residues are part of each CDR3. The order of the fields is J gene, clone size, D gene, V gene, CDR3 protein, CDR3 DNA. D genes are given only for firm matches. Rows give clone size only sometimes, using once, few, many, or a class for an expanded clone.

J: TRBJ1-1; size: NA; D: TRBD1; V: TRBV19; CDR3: CASSRDRTSEAFF; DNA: TGTGCCAGTAGTCGGGACAGGACGTCGGAAGCTTTCTTT
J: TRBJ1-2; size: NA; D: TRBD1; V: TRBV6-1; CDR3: CASSEVPGQGVTF; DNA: TGTGCCAGCAGCGAAGTCCCGGGACAGGGAGTCACCTTC
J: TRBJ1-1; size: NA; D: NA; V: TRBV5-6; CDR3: CASSLAGGVAFF; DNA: TGTGCCAGCAGCTTGGCCGGGGGGGTAGCTTTCTTT
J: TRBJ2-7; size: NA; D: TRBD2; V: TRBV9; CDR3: CASSLTSGGENEQYF; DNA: TGTGCCAGCAGCTTGACTAGCGGGGGGGAAAACGAGCAGTACTTC
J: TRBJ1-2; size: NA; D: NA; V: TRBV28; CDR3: CASSLQGSLDGYTF; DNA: TGTGCCAGCAGTTTACAGGGTTCATTGGATGGCTACACCTTC
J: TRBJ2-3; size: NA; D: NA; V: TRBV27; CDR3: CASSYPGDTQYF; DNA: TGTGCCAGCAGCTATCCAGGGGATACGCAGTATTTT
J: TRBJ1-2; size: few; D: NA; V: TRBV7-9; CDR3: CASSRGAYGYTF; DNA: TGTGCCAGCAGCCGGGGGGCCTATGGCTACACCTTC
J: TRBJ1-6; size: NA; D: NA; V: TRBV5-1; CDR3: CASRRTGDSPLHF; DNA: TGCGCCAGCCGCCGGACGGGAGATTCACCCCTCCACTTT
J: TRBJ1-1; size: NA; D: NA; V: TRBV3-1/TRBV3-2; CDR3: CASSSPGSEAFF; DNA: TGTGCCAGCAGCTCTCCAGGGTCTGAAGCTTTCTTT
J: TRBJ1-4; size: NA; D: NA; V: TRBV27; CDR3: CASSLSMWAGDNEKLFF; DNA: TGTGCCAGCAGTTTATCAATGTGGGCAGGCGATAATGAAAAACTGTTTTTT
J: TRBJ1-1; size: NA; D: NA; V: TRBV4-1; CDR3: CASSLPGSALNTEAFF; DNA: TGCGCCAGCAGCCTCCCAGGGTCAGCATTGAACACTGAAGCTTTCTTT
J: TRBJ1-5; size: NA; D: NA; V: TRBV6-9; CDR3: CASSYPGASNQPQHF; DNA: TGTGCCAGCAGTTACCCAGGGGCCTCCAATCAGCCCCAGCATTTT
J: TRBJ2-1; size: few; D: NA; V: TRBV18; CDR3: CASSPVVENVVGDNEQFF; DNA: TGTGCCAGCTCACCAGTCGTGGAGAATGTGGTAGGGGACAATGAGCAGTTCTTC
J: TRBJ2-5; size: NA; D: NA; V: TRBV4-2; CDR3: CASSQGGGAETQYF; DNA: TGTGCCAGCAGCCAAGGCGGTGGGGCGGAGACCCAGTACTTC
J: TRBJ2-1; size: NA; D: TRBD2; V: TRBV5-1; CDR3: CASSLAGGRNEQFF; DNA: TGCGCCAGCAGCTTGGCCGGGGGGAGGAATGAGCAGTTCTTC
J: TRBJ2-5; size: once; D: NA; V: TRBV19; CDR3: CASSRDSIRETQYF; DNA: TGTGCCAGTAGTCGTGACAGTATAAGAGAGACCCAGTACTTC
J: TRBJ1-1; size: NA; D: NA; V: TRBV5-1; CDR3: CASSLAPGGPSEAFF; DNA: TGCGCCAGCAGCTTGGCCCCGGGGGGGCCATCTGAAGCTTTCTTT
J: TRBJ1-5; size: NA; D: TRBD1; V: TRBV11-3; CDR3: CASSRQGRSNQPQHF; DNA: TGTGCCAGCAGCAGACAGGGTCGAAGCAATCAGCCCCAGCATTTT
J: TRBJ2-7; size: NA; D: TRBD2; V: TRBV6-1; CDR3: CASSESSSGRDYEQYF; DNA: TGTGCCAGCAGTGAGAGTTCCAGCGGGAGAGACTACGAGCAGTACTTC
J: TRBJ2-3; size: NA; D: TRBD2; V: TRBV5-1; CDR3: CASSSNGLAGDTDTQYF; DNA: TGCGCCAGCAGCTCTAATGGACTAGCGGGAGACACAGATACGCAGTATTTT
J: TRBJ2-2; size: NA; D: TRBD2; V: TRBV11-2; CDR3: CASSWTSGGHRELFF; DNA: TGTGCCAGCAGCTGGACTAGCGGGGGCCACCGGGAGCTGTTTTTT
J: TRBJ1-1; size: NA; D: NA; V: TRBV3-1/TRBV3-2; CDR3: CASSQASGQSTEAFF; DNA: TGTGCCAGCAGCCAGGCGAGCGGGCAGAGCACTGAAGCTTTCTTT
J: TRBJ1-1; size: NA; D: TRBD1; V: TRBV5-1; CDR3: CASGGQGNTEAFF; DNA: TGCGCCAGCGGAGGACAGGGCAACACTGAAGCTTTCTTT
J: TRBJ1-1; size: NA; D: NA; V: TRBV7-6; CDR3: CASSFGGINTEAFF; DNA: TGTGCCAGCAGCTTTGGGGGCATCAACACTGAAGCTTTCTTT
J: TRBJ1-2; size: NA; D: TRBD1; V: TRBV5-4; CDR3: CASSLSGTGVSGYTF; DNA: TGTGCCAGCAGCCTCTCCGGGACAGGGGTTAGCGGCTACACCTTC
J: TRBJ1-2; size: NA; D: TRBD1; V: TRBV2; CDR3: CASRGGTGGNGYTF; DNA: TGTGCCAGCAGAGGCGGGACAGGGGGGAATGGCTACACCTTC